This TCR beta chain was profiled in a study of cytomegalovirus exposure and HLA in healthy donors. Study-level information: Among about 179 million T cells, an earlier analysis found approximately 110 million unique TCR beta sequences.

The PCR employed 60 Vbeta primers together with 13 Jbeta primers. Profiled with immunoSEQ multiplex PCR; TCRdb holds only in-frame clones, not every one. Counted here are more than 130,000 clones, about 80% occurring once; the ten biggest clones make up around 4.9%. The receptor was isolated from a male donor in good health and CMV-seronegative. Sequencing input: PBMCs.

The chain's CDR3 is CASSLERGLGYTF. The CDR3 coding sequence is TGTGCCAGCAGCTTAGAGCGGGGATTGGGCTACACCTTC. This chain uses TRBV7-2 with TRBJ1-2; D not resolved. CDR3 length: 13 residues. Between the trimmed V and J ends, which lost 1 base and 8 bases, there was a span of 11 bases. Per germline, CDR1 SGHTA and CDR2 FQGNSA. The variable domain in full, completed from reference TRBV7-2 and TRBJ1-2, reads GAGVSQSPSNKVTEKGKDVELRCDPISGHTALYWYRQSLGQGLEFLIYFQGNSAPDKSGLPSDRFSAERTGGSVSTLTIQRTQQEDSAVYLCASSLERGLGYTFGSGTRLTVV.